The next 28 T cell receptor beta chains were all read from a single sample in a study of identical twins. Each CDR3 protein is one row after TCRdb ran MiXCR on the 5' RACE reads. The data show hundreds of thousands of distinct CDR3 sequences, 10% to 15% seen once. These data also formed part of another study, on yellow fever vaccine responses in identical twins.

The sequenced sample was CD8+ T cells sorted from blood. The origin of the receptors is a woman aged 18-29 years in good health.

This clonotype was picked up one time. V usage is TRBV28 and J usage is TRBJ2-7; D call uncertain. V was clipped by 6 bases and J by 2 bases, with 11 bases between them. The germline CDR1 and CDR2 sequences are MDHEN and SYDVKM. The CDR3 has 13 residues. The CDR3 is CASRSTETYEQYF. The CDR3 DNA reads as TGTGCCAGCAGGTCGACTGAAACCTACGAGCAGTACTTC.

This clonotype appeared a few times. This chain joins TRBV9 and TRBJ1-2; D is unclear. The length of the CDR3 is 10 residues. Deletions cut 3 bases from V and 6 bases from J, with 3 bases between. CDR1 SGDLS and CDR2 YYNGEE come from the germline V gene. The CDR3 spells CASSDNGYTF. The CDR3 bases are TGTGCCAGCAGCGATAATGGCTACACCTTC.

This chain links TRBV7-9 with TRBJ2-2; D remains unclear. The V gene's germline CDR1 is SEHNR and CDR2 FQNEAQ (reference sequence). Trimming removed 3 bases at V and 6 bases at J, with 8 bases between. The CDR3 loop spans 13 amino acids. Written as DNA, the CDR3 is TGTGCCAGCAGCTTCGCTACTCCCGGGGAGCTGTTTTTT. Protein product: CASSFATPGELFF.

The chain uses TRBV11-2 and TRBJ2-7, with 10 positions matching TRBD1. The CDR3 has 14 amino acids. The J segment lost 4 bases and the V segment lost 6 bases, leaving 6 bases of the junction unmatched. Germline CDR1 and CDR2: SGHAT and FQNNGV. The CDR3 DNA reads as TGTGCCAGCAGTGGGACAGGGGATTTATACGAGCAGTACGTC. It yields the protein CASSGTGDLYEQYV.

Only a few counts were recorded for this clonotype. The rearrangement joins TRBV20-1 to TRBJ2-7; 8 bases are a match to TRBD2. The J segment lost 0 bases and the V segment lost 0 bases, leaving 4 bases of the junction unmatched. Germline V gene lookup returns CDR1 DFQATT and CDR2 SNEGSKA (reference sequence). The CDR3 extends over 15 amino acids. CDR3 sequence (DNA): TGCAGTGCTAGAGAGGTAGCGGGGAGCTCCTACGAGCAGTACGTC. Protein product: CSAREVAGSSYEQYV.

The CDR3 reads CASSAAGREVNEKLFF. CDR3 bases: TGTGCCAGCAGCGCAGCGGGAAGGGAGGTTAATGAAAAACTGTTTTTT. This chain links TRBV12-3 or TRBV12-4 with TRBJ1-4, with D hard to call. Deletions cut 6 bases from V and 4 bases from J, with 18 bases between. This CDR3 has 16 amino acids.

This clonotype was observed at least ten times. V is TRBV5-5 and J is TRBJ2-1, with 8 nucleotides matching TRBD1. After removal of 4 bases from V and 5 bases from J, the junction contained 8 bases not matched to a gene. Germline assignment: CDR1 SGHKS and CDR2 YYEKEE (reference sequence). CDR3 size: 15 residues. CDR3 coding DNA: TGTGCCAGCAGCCCGGACAGGGAGGCGGACAATGAGCAGTTCTTC. Translated, it gives CASSPDREADNEQFF.

The DNA of the CDR3 is TGTGCCAGCAGGCAGATTCCGGGAGAGATCACAGATACGCAGTATTTT. This gives the protein CASRQIPGEITDTQYF. This chain connects TRBV2 to TRBJ2-3, with D maybe TRBD2 (6 bases). CDR3 length: 16 residues. CDR1 is SNHLY, CDR2 FYNNEI, per germline. The V gene lost 6 bases and the J gene lost 2 bases, with 18 bases spanning the gap.

This clonotype showed up many times. The rearrangement links TRBV4-1 to TRBJ2-6; D uncertain. The germline V gene encodes CDR1 MGHRA and CDR2 YSYEKL. V was cut by 0 bases and J by 2 bases, with 2 bases left in between. CDR3 length: 14 residues. The CDR3 sequence is CASSQEAGANVLTF. The CDR3 DNA is TGCGCCAGCAGCCAAGAAGCTGGGGCCAACGTCCTGACTTTC.

This clonotype was counted at least ten times. The V call is TRBV6-5, the J call TRBJ1-1; 7 bases match TRBD1. The CDR3 length is 14 residues. CDR1 and CDR2 from the germline V gene are MNHEY and SVGAGI. V lost 2 bases, J lost 1 base, and 1 base stayed unmatched. The CDR3 protein is CASSYQGGNTEAFF. The CDR3 bases are TGTGCCAGCAGTTACCAGGGGGGGAACACTGAAGCTTTCTTT.

The chain recombines TRBV6-4 with TRBJ2-7; a possible D gene is TRBD2 (6 bases). Germline CDR1 MRHNA, CDR2 SNTAGT. Trimming removed 0 bases from V and 3 bases from J, with 15 bases in between. The length of the CDR3 is 16 residues. CDR3 region: CASSDSGTPFGYEQYV. The CDR3 DNA follows: TGTGCCAGCAGTGACTCAGGGACTCCGTTTGGCTACGAGCAGTACGTC.

This clonotype has more than one count but fewer than ten. The chain uses TRBV6-5 and TRBJ2-3, with a weak D call TRBD2 (6 bases). There are 15 residues in the CDR3. Germline V gene lookup returns CDR1 MNHEY and CDR2 SVGAGI. The germline V and J ends were trimmed by 0 bases and 3 bases, with 10 bases remaining between them. The CDR3 reads CASSYSGAGTDTQYF. For the CDR3, the DNA is TGTGCCAGCAGTTACTCTGGGGCGGGGACAGATACGCAGTATTTT.

The chain has TRBV7-9 and TRBJ2-3; 8 bases match TRBD1. The V segment lost 5 bases and the J segment 0 bases; nucleotides outside the gene matches: 7. CDR1 and CDR2 from the germline V gene are SEHNR and FQNEAQ (reference sequence). The CDR3 spans 16 residues. CDR3 DNA sequence: TGTGCCAGCAGCCCCGACAGGGGATATAGCACAGATACGCAGTATTTT. This codes for CASSPDRGYSTDTQYF.

This clonotype was detected ten times or more. The chain uses TRBV28 and TRBJ2-1; D is possibly TRBD2 (7 bases). Germline V gene data show CDR1 as MDHEN and CDR2 as SYDVKM. The V gene lost 7 bases and the J gene lost 2 bases, with 21 bases spanning the gap. The CDR3 is made up of 17 amino acids. The CDR3 nucleotides read TGTGCCAGCATCATGACGAGGGGGAGGGGGACCTACAATGAGCAGTTCTTC. Its translation is CASIMTRGRGTYNEQFF.

The V and J genes are TRBV28 and TRBJ2-1; 10 positions match TRBD2. The V segment lost 5 bases and the J segment 0 bases; nucleotides outside the gene matches: 7. The germline gives CDR1 MDHEN, CDR2 SYDVKM. The CDR3 length is 17 residues. The CDR3 DNA is TGTGCCAGCAGTCCCGGGACTAGCGAGAGCTCCTACAATGAGCAGTTCTTC. The encoded protein is CASSPGTSESSYNEQFF.

This clonotype was observed a handful of times. The genes are TRBV12-3 or TRBV12-4 and TRBJ2-1, with 10 bases aligning to TRBD1. V lost 7 bases and J lost 7; bases outside the gene matches: 7. The CDR3 totals 14 residues. CDR3 sequence reads: CASNDRGRRNEQFF. The DNA of the CDR3 is TGTGCCAGCAATGACAGGGGGCGCAGGAATGAGCAGTTCTTC.

This clonotype came up a few times. J is TRBJ2-1 and V is TRBV20-1; the D is unclear. The CDR3 sequence is 14 residues long. Trimming cost V 1 base and J 0 bases, with 7 bases left between them. Germline CDR1 DFQATT, CDR2 SNEGSKA (reference sequence). The CDR3 nucleotides read TGCAGTGCTAGAGGTGGTCCCTCCTACAATGAGCAGTTCTTC. This translates into CSARGGPSYNEQFF.

The rearrangement links TRBV28 to TRBJ2-1; D is uncertain. The germline gives CDR1 MDHEN, CDR2 SYDVKM. This CDR3 region has 11 residues. Trimming removed 3 bases at V and 9 bases at J, with 6 bases between. The CDR3 sequence: CASSLGIEQFF. Written as DNA, the CDR3 is TGTGCCAGCAGTTTGGGGATTGAGCAGTTCTTC. Using reference TRBV28 and TRBJ2-1 for the parts outside the CDR3, the full variable domain is DVKVTQSSRYLVKRTGEKVFLECVQDMDHENMFWYRQDPGLGLRLIYFSYDVKMKEKGDIPEGYSVSREKKERFSLILESASTNQTSMYLCASSLGIEQFFGPGTRLTVL.

This clonotype showed up just a few times. This chain links TRBV27 with TRBJ2-1; D is unresolved. The CDR3 runs to 11 residues. Germline lookup yields CDR1 MNHEY and CDR2 SMNVEV (reference sequence). V lost 6 bases to trimming and J lost 10 bases, with 10 bases between them. The CDR3 DNA sequence: TGTGCCAGCAGAGTTTTCGGAGAGCAGTTCTTC. Translation: CASRVFGEQFF.

This clonotype came up a few times. V usage is TRBV14 and J usage is TRBJ1-1; a weak D match, TRBD1 (5 bases). V dropped 1 base and J dropped 5 bases, with 14 bases sitting between them. The CDR3 covers 15 residues. Germline V gives CDR1 SGHDN, CDR2 FVKESK. The CDR3: CASSQAQGARTEAFF. The CDR3 DNA reads as TGTGCCAGCAGCCAAGCACAAGGGGCGCGGACTGAAGCTTTCTTT.

The V and J genes are TRBV6-1 and TRBJ2-1; 13 nucleotides agree with TRBD2. Germline CDR1 and CDR2: MNHNS and SASEGT. V lost 5 bases, J lost 6 bases, and 4 bases stayed unmatched. CDR3 size: 15 residues. This chain's CDR3 is CASSRTSGGTNEQFF. Here the CDR3 DNA reads TGTGCCAGCAGTCGGACTAGCGGGGGTACCAATGAGCAGTTCTTC.

This clonotype was detected many times. The chain carries TRBV3-1 and TRBJ2-1, with 8 bases aligning to TRBD2. The length of the CDR3 is 17 residues. Trimming removed 4 bases from V and 0 bases from J; junction bases left unmatched: 8. The V gene's germline CDR1 is LGHDT and CDR2 YNNKEL (reference sequence). CDR3 loop: CASSPTSGGSSYNEQFF. The CDR3, as DNA: TGTGCCAGCAGCCCAACTAGCGGAGGGAGCTCCTACAATGAGCAGTTCTTC.

This clonotype was observed many times. CDR3 nucleotide sequence: TGTGCCAGCAGCTACCCTACGAGTCCGTCGGGTCCAGCTAGCACAGATACGCAGTATTTT. Its protein product is CASSYPTSPSGPASTDTQYF. This chain connects TRBV28 to TRBJ2-3; D not certain. V dropped 6 bases and J dropped 0 bases, with 28 bases sitting between them. The CDR3 has 20 residues. The germline V gene has CDR1 MDHEN and CDR2 SYDVKM.

Many counts were recorded for this clonotype. The chain carries TRBV7-9 and TRBJ1-6; TRBD1 agrees at 8 bases. The CDR3 has 17 amino acids. V shed 3 bases, J shed 5 bases, and the junction held 9 bases outside the gene matches. The germline V gene has CDR1 SEHNR and CDR2 FQNEAQ (reference sequence). The CDR3 spells CASSFVRQGKNNSPLHF. In DNA form, the CDR3 reads TGTGCCAGCAGCTTCGTCCGACAGGGGAAGAATAATTCACCCCTCCACTTT.

This sequence joins TRBV11-2 and TRBJ2-5, with 9 bases lining up with TRBD1. This CDR3 comprises 16 residues. V trimming: 5 bases; J trimming: 4 bases; junction bases outside the gene matches: 11. Germline loops: CDR1 SGHAT, CDR2 FQNNGV. The CDR3 nucleotides read TGTGCCAGCAGCCTCCAAGGACAGGGGCGGGGAGAGACCCAGTACTTC. Translating it yields CASSLQGQGRGETQYF. The full variable domain, rest sourced from reference TRBV11-2 and TRBJ2-5, is EAGVAQSPRYKIIEKRQSVAFWCNPISGHATLYWYQQILGQGPKLLIQFQNNGVVDDSQLPKDRFSAERLKGVDSTLKIQPAKLEDSAVYLCASSLQGQGRGETQYFGPGTRLLVL.

This clonotype came up many times. The chain employs TRBV25-1 and TRBJ2-1; 11 bases align to TRBD2. In germline, CDR1 is MGHDK, CDR2 SYGVNS. The trim removed 8 bases at V and 1 base at J, leaving 1 base unmatched. The CDR3 consists of 14 residues. The CDR3 here is CASSSGGSYNEQFF. DNA for the CDR3: TGTGCCAGCTCTAGCGGGGGGTCCTACAATGAGCAGTTCTTC.

This sequence joins TRBV9 and TRBJ2-2; 14 nucleotides align to TRBD2. Germline V lookup: CDR1 SGDLS, CDR2 YYNGEE. After removal of 4 bases from V and 3 bases from J, the junction contained 8 bases not matched to a gene. CDR3 length equals 18 residues. The CDR3 loop reads CASSTQTSGRADTGELFF. CDR3 DNA: TGTGCCAGCAGCACACAGACTAGCGGGAGGGCCGACACCGGGGAGCTGTTTTTT.

This clonotype was observed a few times. The V gene is TRBV5-5, the J gene TRBJ2-2; D is ambiguous. There are 12 residues in the CDR3. From germline, CDR1 is SGHKS and CDR2 YYEKEE (reference sequence). V gave up 5 bases and J gave up 1 base, with 3 bases separating them. The CDR3 region has the DNA TGTGCCAGCAGGAGGAACACCGGGGAGCTGTTTTTT. As protein: CASRRNTGELFF. Based on the CDR3 plus reference TRBV5-5 and TRBJ2-2, the full variable domain is DAGVTQSPTHLIKTRGQQVTLRCSPISGHKSVSWYQQVLGQGPQFIFQYYEKEERGRGNFPDRFSARQFPNYSSELNVNALLLGDSALYLCASRRNTGELFFGEGSRLTVL.